Sequencing of this T cell receptor beta chain was carried out in a study of molecular identifiers for immune sequencing clone quantification. Study-level findings and limits: Whereas naive cells kept under 1% of molecules in clones above 20 RNA copies, such clones held over 97% in effectors. Identical TCR molecules sharing a barcode could underestimate highly expanded clone sizes.

With RNA at 10%, 30% or 50%, naive CD8 libraries came from roughly 21,000 to 960,000 sorted cells. CD8+CD4-CCR7+CD45RA+ cells were sorted as naive CD8 T cells. As concerns this clonotype: The antigen is unknown. It may be a read error: a sequence one base away is much more abundant. It is likely a read error, because the conserved phenylalanine at the end of the CDR3 is missing.

Each CDR3 protein is one row after TCRdb ran MiXCR on the PCR reads. The sample includes about 500,000 distinct CDR3 sequences, about 25% of them seen just once. Germline V gene data show CDR1 as MNHEY and CDR2 as SMNVEV (reference sequence). CDR3 size: 14 residues. Trimming took off 6 bases at V and 3 bases at J, with 14 bases between the two ends. The chain has TRBV27 and TRBJ2-5; D may correspond to TRBD1 or TRBD2 (5 bases each). The sequence was obtained from a human donor in good health. Some libraries in this study had Jurkat cell RNA spiked in. Sequenced material: naive CD8+ T cells from blood, with Jurkat cell RNA spiked in. Subset noted: FACS-sorted CD8+CD4-CCR7+CD45RA+ naive T cells. The CDR3 here is CASSRSGLEETQYL. DNA for the CDR3: TGTGCCAGCAGCCGCTCGGGGCTAGAAGAGACCCAGTACCTC.